What follows are 2 T cell receptor beta chains derived from one specimen sequenced in a study of tumor-infiltrating lymphocytes in localized non-small cell lung cancer. The assay was immunoSEQ multiplex PCR, and TCRdb's table has in-frame clones only and misses some. The sample holds 15,000 to 20,000 clones; 60% to 85% are singletons and the top ten take approximately 5%. Sequences were obtained from lung tumor tissue. The receptor source for this set is a human donor with non-small cell lung cancer.

The V call is TRBV25-1, the J call TRBJ2-1; 7 bases align to TRBD1. After removal of 3 bases from V and 6 bases from J, the junction contained 8 bases not matched to a gene. The CDR3 extends over 15 amino acids. CDR1 is MGHDK, CDR2 SYGVNS, per germline. Here the CDR3 reads CASSESSTGLNEQFF. CDR3 DNA: TGTGCCAGCAGTGAGTCCTCGACAGGGCTCAATGAGCAGTTCTTC.

CDR3 in DNA: TGTGCCAGCAGCTTAGGACTAGCGGGGCCCTACGAGCAGTACTTC. Translation: CASSLGLAGPYEQYF. The genes are TRBV13 and TRBJ2-7; 10 nucleotides line up with TRBD2. The CDR3 length is 15 residues. Germline V gene data show CDR1 as PRHDT and CDR2 as FYEKMQ (reference sequence). V shed 0 bases, J shed 2 bases, and the junction held 1 base outside the gene matches.